Detailed here is one T cell receptor beta chain. The trim removed 7 bases at V and 6 bases at J, leaving 6 bases unmatched. The germline CDR1 and CDR2 sequences are SGHTA and FQGNSA. The length of the CDR3 is 13 residues. The data are from a study of CD8 T cells in Susac syndrome. cDNA came from roughly 0.5 to 1 ug RNA primed by random hexamers. TCRdb reprocessed the immunoSEQ multiplex PCR reads via MiXCR and lists one record per CDR3 protein. The sample has around 150,000 distinct CDR3 sequences; just over 90% are singletons. Sequenced input: CD4+ T cells from PBMCs. The receptor was derived from a human donor in good health. This chain uses TRBV7-2 with TRBJ1-2, with 9 bases matching TRBD1. CDR3 region: CASKKQGADGYTF. The DNA for the CDR3 is TGTGCCAGCAAGAAACAGGGGGCCGATGGCTACACCTTC.